The clone carrying this T cell receptor (beta chain) was counted a few times. What it binds is unknown. Amplified regions were TCR beta CDR3 sequences from RNA transcripts. The TCR CDR3 first-round RT-PCR relied on the HTBI primer set. In TCRdb, the multiplex PCR reads were re-called with MiXCR into one record per CDR3 protein. Here the sample spans 360,000 or so distinct CDR3 sequences, about a sixth being singletons. This sample is part of a study of T cells in Graves' hyperthyroidism and ophthalmopathy. Study-wide points: Expanded thyroid clonotypes (above 0.001) were mostly also found in blood. Onset of ophthalmopathy came a median approximately 6.8 months after the model predicted it.

Germline V lookup: CDR1 MDHEN, CDR2 SYDVKM. Trimming pared 3 bases from V and 0 bases from J, leaving 12 bases between. The CDR3 is 16 residues long. Sample: blood. The TCR comes from a woman aged 40 to 50 with Graves' ophthalmopathy. This chain joins TRBV28 and TRBJ1-5; D not certain. CDR3 loop: CASSFGSVVSNQPQHF. The CDR3 coding sequence is TGTGCCAGCAGTTTTGGAAGTGTAGTTAGCAATCAGCCCCAGCATTTT.